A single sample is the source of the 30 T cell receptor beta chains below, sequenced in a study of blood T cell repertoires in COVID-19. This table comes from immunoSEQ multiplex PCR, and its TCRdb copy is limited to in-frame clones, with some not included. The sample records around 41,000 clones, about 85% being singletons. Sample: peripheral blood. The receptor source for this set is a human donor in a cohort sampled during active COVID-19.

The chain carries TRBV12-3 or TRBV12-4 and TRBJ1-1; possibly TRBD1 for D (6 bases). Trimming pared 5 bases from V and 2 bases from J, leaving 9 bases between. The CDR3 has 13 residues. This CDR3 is CASSRQENTEAFF. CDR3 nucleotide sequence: TGTGCCAGCAGTCGACAGGAAAACACTGAAGCTTTCTTT.

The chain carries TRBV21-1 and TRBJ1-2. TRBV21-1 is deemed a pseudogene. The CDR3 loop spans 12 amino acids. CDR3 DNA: TGTGCCAGCAGCAAAGCCGGGAGCGGCTACACCTTC. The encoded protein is CASSKAGSGYTF.

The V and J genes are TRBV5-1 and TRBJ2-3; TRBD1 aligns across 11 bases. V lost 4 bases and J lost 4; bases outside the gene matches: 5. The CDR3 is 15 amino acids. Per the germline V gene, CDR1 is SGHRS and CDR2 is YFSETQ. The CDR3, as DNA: TGCGCCAGCAGCCCGGGACAGGGGGAAGCAGATACGCAGTATTTT. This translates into CASSPGQGEADTQYF.

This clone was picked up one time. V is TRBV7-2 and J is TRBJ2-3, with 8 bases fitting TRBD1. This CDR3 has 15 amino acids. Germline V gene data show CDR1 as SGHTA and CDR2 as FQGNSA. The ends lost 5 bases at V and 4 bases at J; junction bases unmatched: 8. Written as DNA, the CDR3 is TGTGCCAGCAGCCCCCGGACAGGGCCGGCAGATACGCAGTATTTT. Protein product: CASSPRTGPADTQYF.

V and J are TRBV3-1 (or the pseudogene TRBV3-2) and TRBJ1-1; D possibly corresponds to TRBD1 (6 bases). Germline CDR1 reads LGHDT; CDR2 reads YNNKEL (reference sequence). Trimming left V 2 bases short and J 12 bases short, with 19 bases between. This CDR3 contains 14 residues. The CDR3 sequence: CASSQTSRGTGTFF. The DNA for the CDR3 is TGTGCCAGCAGCCAAACGTCCAGGGGTACCGGAACTTTCTTT.

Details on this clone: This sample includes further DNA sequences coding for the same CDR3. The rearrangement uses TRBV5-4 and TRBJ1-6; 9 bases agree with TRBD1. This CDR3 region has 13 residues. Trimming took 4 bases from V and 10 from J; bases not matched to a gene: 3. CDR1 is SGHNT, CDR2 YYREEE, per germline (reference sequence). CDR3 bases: TGTGCCAGCAGCCCGACAGGGGGATCACCCCTCCACTTT. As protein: CASSPTGGSPLHF.

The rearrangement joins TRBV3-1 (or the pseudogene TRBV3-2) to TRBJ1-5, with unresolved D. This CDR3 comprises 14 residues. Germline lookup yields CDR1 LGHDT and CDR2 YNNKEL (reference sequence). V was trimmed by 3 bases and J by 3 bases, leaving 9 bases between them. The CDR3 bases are TGTGCCAGCAGCCAGAGACGGGACAATCAGCCCCAGCATTTT. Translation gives CASSQRRDNQPQHF.

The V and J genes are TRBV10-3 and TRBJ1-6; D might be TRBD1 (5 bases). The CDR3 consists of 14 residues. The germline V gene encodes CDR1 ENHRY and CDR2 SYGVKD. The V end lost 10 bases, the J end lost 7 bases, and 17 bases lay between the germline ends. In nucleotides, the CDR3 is TGTGCCAGCAGGGTGGCATCGGGGAATTCACCCCTCCACTTT. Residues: CASRVASGNSPLHF.

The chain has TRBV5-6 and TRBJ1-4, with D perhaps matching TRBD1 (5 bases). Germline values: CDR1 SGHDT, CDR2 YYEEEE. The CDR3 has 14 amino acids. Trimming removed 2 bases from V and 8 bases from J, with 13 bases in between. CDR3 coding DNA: TGTGCCAGCAGCTTCGGGCAGGGTAGGGAAAAACTGTTTTTT. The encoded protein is CASSFGQGREKLFF.

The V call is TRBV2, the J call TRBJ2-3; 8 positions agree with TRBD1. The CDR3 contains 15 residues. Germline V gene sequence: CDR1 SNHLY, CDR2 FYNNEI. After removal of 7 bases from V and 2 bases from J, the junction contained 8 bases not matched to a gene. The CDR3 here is CASKSDRGYTDTQYF. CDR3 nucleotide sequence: TGTGCCAGCAAATCCGACAGGGGCTACACAGATACGCAGTATTTT.

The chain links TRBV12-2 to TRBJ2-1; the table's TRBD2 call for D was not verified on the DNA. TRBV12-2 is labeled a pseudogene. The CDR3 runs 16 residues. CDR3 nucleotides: TGTGCAAGTCGGTGGCTAGCGGGGGGGCCGGGGAATGAGCAGTTCTTC. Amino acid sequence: CASRWLAGGPGNEQFF.

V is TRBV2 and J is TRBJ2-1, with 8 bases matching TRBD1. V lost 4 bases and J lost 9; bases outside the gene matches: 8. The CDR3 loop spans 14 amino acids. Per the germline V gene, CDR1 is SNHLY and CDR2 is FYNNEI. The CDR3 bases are TGTGCCAGCAGTGTGATACAGGGGGGTGGTGAGCAGTTCTTC. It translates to CASSVIQGGGEQFF.

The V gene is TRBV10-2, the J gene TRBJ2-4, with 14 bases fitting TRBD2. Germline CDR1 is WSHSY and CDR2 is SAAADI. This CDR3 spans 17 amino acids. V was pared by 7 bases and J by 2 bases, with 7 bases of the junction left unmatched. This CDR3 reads CASTQTSGGATKNIQYF. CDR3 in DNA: TGCGCCAGCACCCAGACTAGCGGGGGGGCCACCAAAAACATTCAGTACTTC.

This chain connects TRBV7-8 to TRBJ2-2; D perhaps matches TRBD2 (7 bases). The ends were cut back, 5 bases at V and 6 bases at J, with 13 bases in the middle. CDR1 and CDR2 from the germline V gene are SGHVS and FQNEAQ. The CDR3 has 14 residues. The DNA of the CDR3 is TGTGCCAGCAGCACCTCGGGGGGCCCCGGGGAGCTGTTTTTT. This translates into CASSTSGGPGELFF.

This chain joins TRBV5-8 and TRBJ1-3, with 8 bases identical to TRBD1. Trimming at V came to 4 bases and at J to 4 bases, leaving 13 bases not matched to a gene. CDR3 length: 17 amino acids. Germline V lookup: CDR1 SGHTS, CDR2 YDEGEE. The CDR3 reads CASSGGTGFLSGNTIYF. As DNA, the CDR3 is TGTGCCAGCAGCGGGGGGACAGGCTTCCTCTCGGGAAACACCATATATTTT.

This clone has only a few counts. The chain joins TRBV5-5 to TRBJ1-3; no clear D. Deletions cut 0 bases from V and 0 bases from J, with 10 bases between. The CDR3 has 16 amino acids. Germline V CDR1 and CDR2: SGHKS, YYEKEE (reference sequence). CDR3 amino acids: CASSLAPVRSGNTIYF. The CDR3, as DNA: TGTGCCAGCAGCTTGGCGCCAGTCCGCTCTGGAAACACCATATATTTT.

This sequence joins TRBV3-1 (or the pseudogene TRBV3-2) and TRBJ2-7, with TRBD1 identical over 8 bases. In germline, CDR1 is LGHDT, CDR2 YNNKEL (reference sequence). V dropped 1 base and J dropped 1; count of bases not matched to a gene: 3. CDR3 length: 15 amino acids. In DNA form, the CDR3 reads TGTGCCAGCAGCCAAGCCTACAGGGGGTCCTACGAGCAGTACTTC. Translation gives CASSQAYRGSYEQYF.

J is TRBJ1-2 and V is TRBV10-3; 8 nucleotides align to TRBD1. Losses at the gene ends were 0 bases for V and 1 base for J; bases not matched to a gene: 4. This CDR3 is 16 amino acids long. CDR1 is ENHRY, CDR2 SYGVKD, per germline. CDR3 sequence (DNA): TGTGCCATCAGTGAGTCCACAGGGGGAAGTAACTATGGCTACACCTTC. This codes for CAISESTGGSNYGYTF.

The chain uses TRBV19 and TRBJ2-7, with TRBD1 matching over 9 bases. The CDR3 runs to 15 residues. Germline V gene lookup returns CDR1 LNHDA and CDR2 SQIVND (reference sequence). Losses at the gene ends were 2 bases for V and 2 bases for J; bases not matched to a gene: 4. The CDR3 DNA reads TGTGCCAGTAGTATAATGGACAGGGGCCCCTACGAGCAGTACTTC. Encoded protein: CASSIMDRGPYEQYF.

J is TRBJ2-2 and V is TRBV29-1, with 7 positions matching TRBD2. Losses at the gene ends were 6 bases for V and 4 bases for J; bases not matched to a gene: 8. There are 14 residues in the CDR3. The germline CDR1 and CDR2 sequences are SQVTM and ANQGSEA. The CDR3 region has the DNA TGCAGCGTCCGCCGATCGGGGGGCACCGGGGAGCTGTTTTTT. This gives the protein CSVRRSGGTGELFF.

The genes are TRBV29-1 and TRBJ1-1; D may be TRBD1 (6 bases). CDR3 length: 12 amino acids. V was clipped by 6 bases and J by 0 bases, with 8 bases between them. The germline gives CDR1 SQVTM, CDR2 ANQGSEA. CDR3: CSVDRVNTEAFF. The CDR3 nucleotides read TGCAGCGTGGACAGAGTGAACACTGAAGCTTTCTTT.

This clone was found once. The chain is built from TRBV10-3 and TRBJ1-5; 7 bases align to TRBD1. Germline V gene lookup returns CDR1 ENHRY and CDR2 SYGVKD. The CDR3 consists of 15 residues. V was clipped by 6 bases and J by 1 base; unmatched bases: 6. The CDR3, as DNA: TGTGCCATCAGCGATACGGGACAGAGCAATCAGCCCCAGCATTTT. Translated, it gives CAISDTGQSNQPQHF.

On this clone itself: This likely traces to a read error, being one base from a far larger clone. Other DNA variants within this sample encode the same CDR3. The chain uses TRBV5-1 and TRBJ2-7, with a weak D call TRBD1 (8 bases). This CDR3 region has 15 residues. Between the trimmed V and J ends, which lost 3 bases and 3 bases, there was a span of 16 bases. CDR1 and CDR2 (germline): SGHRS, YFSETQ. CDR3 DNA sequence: TGCGCCAGCAGCTGGGCAGGGGGCGGGGGCTACGAGCAGTACTTC. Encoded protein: CASSWAGGGGYEQYF.

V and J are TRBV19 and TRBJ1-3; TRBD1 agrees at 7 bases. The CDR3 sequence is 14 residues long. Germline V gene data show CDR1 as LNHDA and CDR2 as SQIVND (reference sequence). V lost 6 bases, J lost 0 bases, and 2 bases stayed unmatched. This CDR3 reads CASRWDSSGNTIYF. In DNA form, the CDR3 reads TGTGCCAGTAGGTGGGACAGCTCTGGAAACACCATATATTTT.

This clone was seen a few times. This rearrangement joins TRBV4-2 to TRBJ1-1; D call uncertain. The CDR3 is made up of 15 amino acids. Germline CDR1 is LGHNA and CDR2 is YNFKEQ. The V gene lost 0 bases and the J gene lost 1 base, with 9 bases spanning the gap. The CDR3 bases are TGTGCCAGCAGCCAAGATTACGGAGAGAACACTGAAGCTTTCTTT. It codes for CASSQDYGENTEAFF.

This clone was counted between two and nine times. The DNA of the CDR3 is TGTGCCAGCAGCCATAGGGCGGGCCGAATGAACACTGAAGCTTTCTTT. Its translation: CASSHRAGRMNTEAFF. The genes are TRBV7-2 and TRBJ1-1; D is unresolved. V lost 5 bases, J lost 0 bases, and 16 bases lay in between. The CDR3 consists of 16 residues. The germline V gene has CDR1 SGHTA and CDR2 FQGNSA.

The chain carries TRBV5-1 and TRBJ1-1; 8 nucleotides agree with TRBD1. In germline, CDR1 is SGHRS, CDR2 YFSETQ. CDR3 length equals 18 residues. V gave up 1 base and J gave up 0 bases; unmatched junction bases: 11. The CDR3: CASSLQGRGLTMNTEAFF. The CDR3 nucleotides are TGCGCCAGCAGCTTGCAGGGCAGGGGGCTCACTATGAACACTGAAGCTTTCTTT.

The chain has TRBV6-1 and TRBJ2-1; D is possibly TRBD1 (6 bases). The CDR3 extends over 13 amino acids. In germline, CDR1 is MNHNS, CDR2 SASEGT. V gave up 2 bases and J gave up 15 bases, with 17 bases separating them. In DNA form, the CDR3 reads TGTGCCAGCAGTGAAACCTCCAGGGGCCGGTGGTTCTTC. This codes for CASSETSRGRWFF.

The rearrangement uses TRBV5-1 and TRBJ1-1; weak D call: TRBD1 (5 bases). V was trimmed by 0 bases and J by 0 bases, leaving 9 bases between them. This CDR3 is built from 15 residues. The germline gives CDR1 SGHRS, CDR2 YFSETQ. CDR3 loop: CASSLEGLVNTEAFF. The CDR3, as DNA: TGCGCCAGCAGCTTGGAGGGACTCGTGAACACTGAAGCTTTCTTT.

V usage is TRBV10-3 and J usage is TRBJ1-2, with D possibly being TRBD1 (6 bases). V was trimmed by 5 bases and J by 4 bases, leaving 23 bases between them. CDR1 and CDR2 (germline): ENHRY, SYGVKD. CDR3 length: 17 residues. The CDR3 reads CAISPPTVSQGSYGYTF. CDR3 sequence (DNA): TGTGCCATCAGTCCACCTACCGTGAGTCAGGGGAGCTATGGCTACACCTTC.